Described below is a single TCR beta chain sequence and its context. This specimen comes from a study of blood T cell repertoires in COVID-19. Across the study: The samples span acute and convalescent COVID-19 from the United States, Italy and Spain. Sample material is recorded as cDNA or gDNA derived from T cells, B-cell-depleted T cells, or PBMCs.

The CDR3 sequence is 15 residues long. Germline CDR1 is KGHSH and CDR2 is LQKENI. V trimming: 5 bases; J trimming: 4 bases; junction bases outside the gene matches: 4. In the original processing: The authors estimated nucleated cell counts from reference gene primer amplification. Libraries were prepared by immunoSEQ multiplex PCR; TCRdb keeps only in-frame clonotypes and omits some of them. For V, J and clone size, that table is used; D and trimming come from the DNA. The repertoire consists of 85,000 to 100,000 clones, with approximately 84% occurring once and the leading ten covering approximately 25%.

The chain carries TRBV18 and TRBJ2-2; the match to TRBD1 covers 10 bases. The origin of this receptor is a human donor in a cohort sampled during active COVID-19. The source material was peripheral blood. CDR3 DNA sequence: TGTGCCAGCTCAACTCGGACAGGGGGCACCGGGGAGCTGTTTTTT. As protein: CASSTRTGGTGELFF.